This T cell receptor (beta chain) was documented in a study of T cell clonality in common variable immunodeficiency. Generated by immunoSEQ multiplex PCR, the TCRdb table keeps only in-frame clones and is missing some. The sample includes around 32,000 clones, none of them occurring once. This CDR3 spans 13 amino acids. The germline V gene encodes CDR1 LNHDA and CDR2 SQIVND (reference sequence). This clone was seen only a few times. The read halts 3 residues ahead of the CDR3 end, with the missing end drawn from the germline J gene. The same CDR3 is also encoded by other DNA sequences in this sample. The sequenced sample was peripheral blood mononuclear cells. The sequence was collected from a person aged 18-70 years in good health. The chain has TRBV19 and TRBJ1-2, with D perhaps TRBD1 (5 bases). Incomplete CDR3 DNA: TGTGCCAGTACGACACTAGCGGGAGGGACC. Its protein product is CASTTLAGGT. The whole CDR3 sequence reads CASTTLAGGTYTF.